This T cell receptor beta chain was sequenced for a study of CD8 T cells in Susac syndrome. This clonotype was picked up a small number of times. Germline V CDR1 and CDR2: MGHRA, YSYEKL. Trimming took 3 bases from V and 1 from J, leaving 9 bases between them. The CDR3 has 15 amino acids. Random hexamers served to reverse transcribe roughly 0.45 to 1 ug RNA. MiXCR was run by TCRdb on the immunoSEQ multiplex PCR reads, yielding one entry per CDR3 protein. The table has almost 450,000 distinct CDR3 sequences, about 85% seen once; the top ten hold about 0.12%. The chain links TRBV4-1 to TRBJ2-2, with TRBD2 as a possible D gene (6 bases). This sequence originates from a human donor with multiple sclerosis. The sample consisted of CD8+ T cells from PBMCs. The CDR3 sequence: CASSQRDLNTGELFF. The CDR3 region has the DNA TGCGCCAGCAGCCAGAGGGACTTGAACACCGGGGAGCTGTTTTTT.